This T cell receptor (beta chain) came from a study of T cell responses to AZD1222 COVID-19 vaccine. Study-wide results and limits: Spike-specific TCR breadth and depth rose after two AZD1222 doses. The donors showed a predominance of white British ancestry and of females, with possible underestimation of clonal diversity.

This clone was recorded a few times. Antigen unknown. CDR1 is KGHSH, CDR2 LQKENI, per germline. This CDR3 is 15 amino acids long. V lost 3 bases and J 4 bases, leaving 15 bases between the germline ends. Profiled with immunoSEQ multiplex PCR; TCRdb holds only in-frame clones, not every one. The sample lists approximately 150,000 clones; 90% were seen once. The chain links TRBV18 to TRBJ2-5; maybe TRBD2 (5 bases). The sample was peripheral blood, taken 28 days after the second AZD1222 dose. The clonotype originates from an adult who received the AZD1222 COVID-19 vaccine. The CDR3 DNA reads as TGTGCCAGCTCACCCAAAGGGAGAGGAGGAGAGACCCAGTACTTC. It encodes CASSPKGRGGETQYF.